Listed below are T cell receptor beta chains from one sample, sequenced in a study of cytomegalovirus exposure and HLA in healthy donors. TCRdb's table, derived via immunoSEQ multiplex PCR, lists solely in-frame clones and lacks some. The table includes around 120,000 clones, about four fifths detected once. Sequencing used PBMCs. The receptors shown here come from a female donor in good health and CMV-seropositive. Each CDR3 is given with its conserved first and last residue. The D gene is left open where the match is weak. Clone size appears in some rows only: once, few, many, or a class for an expanded clone.

J gene | clone size | D gene | V gene | CDR3 protein | CDR3 DNA
TRBJ1-1 | . | TRBD1 | TRBV29-1 | CSVGTGGLYGEAFF | TGCAGCGTCGGGACAGGGGGCTTGTACGGTGAAGCTTTCTTT
TRBJ1-4 | few | TRBD1 | TRBV6-5 | CASSYRQGATNEKLFF | TGTGCCAGCAGTTACCGACAGGGAGCAACTAATGAAAAACTGTTTTTT
TRBJ2-1 | . | . | TRBV2 | CASSKSYNEQFF | TGTGCCAGCAGTAAGAGCTACAATGAGCAGTTCTTC
TRBJ1-1 | . | . | TRBV4-1 | CASSRDTERWNTEAFF | TGCGCCAGCAGCCGCGACACTGAGCGGTGGAACACTGAAGCTTTCTTT
TRBJ2-5 | once | . | TRBV18 | CASSSGQSQETQYF | TGTGCCAGCTCATCTGGACAGAGCCAAGAGACCCAGTACTTC
TRBJ1-5 | . | . | TRBV19 | CASSIGSTTNQPQHF | TGTGCCAGTAGTATAGGGTCCACCACTAATCAGCCCCAGCATTTT
TRBJ2-7 | . | TRBD1 | TRBV5-1 | CASSRQGEDYEQYF | TGCGCCAGCAGCAGACAGGGTGAGGACTACGAGCAGTACTTC
TRBJ1-2 | . | . | TRBV7-2 | CASSLFPGNYGYTF | TGTGCCAGCAGCTTATTCCCAGGGAACTATGGCTACACCTTC
TRBJ2-1 | once | . | TRBV19 | CASQLAQHNEQFF | TGTGCCAGTCAGTTGGCCCAACACAATGAGCAGTTCTTC
TRBJ2-7 | many | . | TRBV2 | CASSGITGREYEQYF | TGTGCCAGCAGTGGAATCACAGGGAGGGAATACGAGCAGTACTTC